The subject of this entry is one TCR beta chain. Its antigen remains unidentified. Per-base qualities were not stored, and no clone one base away is much larger. CDR1 and CDR2 are read off the germline V gene (reference sequence) as GTSNPN and SVGIG. The CDR3 goes from the cysteine to the phenylalanine over 13 residues. Here the CDR3 DNA is all that survives: 39 bases in frame from base 1. Deletion took 7 bases off V and 4 bases off J, with a span of 16 bases between the germline ends. Libraries were prepared through 5' RACE. Instrument used: Illumina HiSeq 2500. The second PCR ran for roughly 7 to 11 cycles and used a J-beta primer mix along with a sample-barcoded 5' primer. Each TCR beta cDNA molecule received a unique molecular identifier from a template-switch 5' adaptor carrying 12 random nucleotides. Each sample yielded at least 3 million CDR3-containing paired-end reads. First-strand cDNA synthesis was performed from all RNA using the Mint cDNA synthesis kit, with priming by a TRBC-specific oligonucleotide. All cDNA was treated with uracil-DNA glycosylase and then went through a first 18-cycle PCR with the universal primers M1SS and BC2_uni_R. The study's processing was this. For normalization, 1 million high-quality reads, each with a distinct molecular identifier, were randomly selected from each sample. Instead of being binned into consensus sequences, reads that shared molecular identifiers were thrown out. MiTCR, run with a Q25 quality threshold and the strictest error-elimination algorithm, handled CDR3 identification, clonotype clustering and error correction. A nonparametric unseen species model using Euler transformation provided a lower-bound estimate of total TCR beta diversity. TCRdb reworked the public reads: Q25 trimming with fastp, MiXCR clone assembly, productive beta chains retained. Duplicate CDR3 protein sequences are folded into a single record with the most common DNA and genes. These V and J calls rely on TCRdb rather than the paper's analysis. The sample table holds about 510,000 distinct CDR3 sequences, of which about 27% were seen once. 3.6% of the sample is in the top ten clones.

Systemically healthy Caucasian individuals from Russia, roughly 40 in total and aged roughly 6 to 100 years, were included as donors. Each donor gave approximately 9.3 milliliters of peripheral blood, collected into EDTA-treated Vacutainer tubes. PBMCs were isolated by Ficoll-Paque density-gradient centrifugation, with at least 7 million obtained per sample. Trizol reagent was used to extract total RNA from the PBMCs, yielding at least 6 micrograms per sample. Naive CD45RAhigh/CD27high T cell percentages were measured by flow cytometry on a PBMC aliquot from every donor. This specimen belongs to a study of blood T cells in healthy people across ages (dated by TCRdb to 2014 to 2015). General notes on the study: Template switching captured roughly one uniquely barcoded TCR beta cDNA molecule per two T cells in model experiments. The donors were divided into four age groups: young (average around 17 years), middle-aged (over 35), aged (approximately 62) and long-lived (about 90). To track age-related changes in TCR beta repertoire diversity, the study relied on deep sequencing normalized with unique cDNA molecular identifiers. The study analyzed two additional independent replicas of 1 million unique cDNA reads from the same blood draw for two donors, one aged 18 to 29 and one aged 80 or older. Beyond this particular receptor, the publication reports: Observed TCR beta diversity per million T cells fell roughly linearly with age, and a significant reduction was already apparent by age roughly 40. Since profiling was done on bulk unsorted PBMCs, naive and antigen-experienced compartments could not be conclusively compared. Estimates of total diversity based on one million sequenced T cells were considered lower bounds and underestimates. Because the CMV infection status of the donors was unknown, age-related changes in expanded clonotypes may potentially have been confounded. A strong correlation was found between observed TCR beta diversity and the percentage of naive T cells measured by flow cytometry. Compared with the aged group, more naive CD4+ T cells, fewer expanded clones and increased TCR diversity were shown by the long-lived group, suggesting age selection.

These data are also associated with another study on T cells of mothers and their children. The second paper states: Nine systemically healthy Caucasian individuals, comprising three mothers and their six children, were included as donors. cDNA synthesis consumed the entire amount of extracted RNA, loaded at 1.5 ug RNA in each 15 ul reaction. In the second PCR, sample barcodes and 2-4 random nucleotides were introduced via the M1S primer. More than 9 million TCR beta CDR3 reads were obtained from each mother, and about 3 million reads were obtained from each child. Thymic selection shapes the output of TCR recombination in a similar way in related and unrelated pairs, and inherited differences have a minor effect. Normalized repertoire overlap in related mother-child pairs was always slightly higher than in unrelated mother-child pairs, but the difference was never significant. No persistent microchimeric T cell clones were found, with a detection sensitivity of approximately 100 clones per million clonotypes. To look for features that set related mother-child pairs apart from unrelated individuals, the researchers ran deep NGS to compare the TCR beta repertoires of mothers and children. On average, the children were roughly 11 +/- 4 years old, while the mothers were 40 +/- 4 years old. After adapter ligation with NEBNext reagents, the libraries were sequenced on Illumina HiSeq 2000 with 100+100 nt paired-end reads. Mother and child libraries were prepared a month apart and sequenced in separate runs to prevent cross-contamination. For each donor, somewhere between about 450,000 and 2,000,000 distinct TCR beta clonotypes were identified. Naive TCR beta clonotypes were estimated from low-frequency clonotypes matched to each donor's FACS-determined naive share, without sorting.

Rearrangement joined TRBV30 to TRBJ1-2; matching of 6 bases hints at TRBD1 as the D gene. The sequence derives from a boy between 2 and 15 years old in good health. Specimen: blood. The CDR3: CAFSQGVGYGYTF. The DNA sequence is given as TGTGCCTTTTCACAGGGTGTTGGCTATGGCTACACCTTC. The entire variable domain, with the stretches around the CDR3 drawn from the reference TRBV30 and TRBJ1-2 proteins, is SQTIHQWPATLVQPVGSPLSLECTVEGTSNPNLYWYRQAAGRGLQLLFYSVGIGQISSEVPQNLSASRPQDRQFILSSKKLLLSDSGFYLCAFSQGVGYGYTFGSGTRLTVV.